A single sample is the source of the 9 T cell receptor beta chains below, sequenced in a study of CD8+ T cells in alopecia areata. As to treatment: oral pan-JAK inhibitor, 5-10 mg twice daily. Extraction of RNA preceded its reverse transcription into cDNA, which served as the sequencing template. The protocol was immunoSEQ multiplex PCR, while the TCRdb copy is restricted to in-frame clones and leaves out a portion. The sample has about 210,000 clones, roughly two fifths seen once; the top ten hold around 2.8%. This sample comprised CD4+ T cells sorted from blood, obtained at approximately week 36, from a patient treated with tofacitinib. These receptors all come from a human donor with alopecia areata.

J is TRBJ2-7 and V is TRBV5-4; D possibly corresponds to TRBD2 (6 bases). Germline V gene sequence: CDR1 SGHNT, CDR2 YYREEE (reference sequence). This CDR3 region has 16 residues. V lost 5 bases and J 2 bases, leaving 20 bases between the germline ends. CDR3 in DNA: TGTGCCAGCAGTCGCGCGGGTGGTAGGGAGGCCTACGAGCAGTACTTC. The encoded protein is CASSRAGGREAYEQYF.

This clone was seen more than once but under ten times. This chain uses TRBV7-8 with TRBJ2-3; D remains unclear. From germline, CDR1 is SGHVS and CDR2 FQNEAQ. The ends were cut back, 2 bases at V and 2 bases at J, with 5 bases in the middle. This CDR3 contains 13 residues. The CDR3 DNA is TGTGCCAGCAGCTTACGGAACACAGATACGCAGTATTTT. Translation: CASSLRNTDTQYF.

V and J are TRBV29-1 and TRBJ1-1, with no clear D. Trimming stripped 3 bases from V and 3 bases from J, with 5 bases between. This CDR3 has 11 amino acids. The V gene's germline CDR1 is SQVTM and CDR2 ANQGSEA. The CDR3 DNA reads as TGCAGCGTTGAGGGAGACACTGAAGCTTTCTTT. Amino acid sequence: CSVEGDTEAFF.

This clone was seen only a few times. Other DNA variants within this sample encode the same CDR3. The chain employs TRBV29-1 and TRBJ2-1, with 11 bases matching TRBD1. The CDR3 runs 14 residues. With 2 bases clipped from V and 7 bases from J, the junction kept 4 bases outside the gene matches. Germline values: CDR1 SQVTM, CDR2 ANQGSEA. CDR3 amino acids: CSVERGTGGNEQFF. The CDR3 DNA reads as TGCAGCGTTGAAAGAGGGACAGGGGGGAATGAGCAGTTCTTC.

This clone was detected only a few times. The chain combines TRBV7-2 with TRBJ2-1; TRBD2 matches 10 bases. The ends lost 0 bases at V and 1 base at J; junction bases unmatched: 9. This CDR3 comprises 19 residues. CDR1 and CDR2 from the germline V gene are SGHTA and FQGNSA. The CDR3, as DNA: TGTGCCAGCAGCTTAGCGCGGCCGTCACTAGCGGGGTCCTACAATGAGCAGTTCTTC. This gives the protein CASSLARPSLAGSYNEQFF.

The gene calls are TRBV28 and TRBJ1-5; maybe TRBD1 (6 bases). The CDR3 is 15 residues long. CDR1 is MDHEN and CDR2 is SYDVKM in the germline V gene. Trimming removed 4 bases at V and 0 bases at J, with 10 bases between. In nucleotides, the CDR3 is TGTGCCAGCAGTTCCACAGGGTCTAGCAATCAGCCCCAGCATTTT. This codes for CASSSTGSSNQPQHF.

CDR3 bases: TGTGCCAGCAGTTTATTAAGGGTTAGCGGGAGTCTGTTTGGGAACATTCAGTACTTC. Translating gives CASSLLRVSGSLFGNIQYF. The rearrangement uses TRBV27 and TRBJ2-4; 9 positions match TRBD2. The CDR3 length is 19 residues. The V segment lost 1 base and the J segment 7 bases; nucleotides outside the gene matches: 17. Looked up from germline, CDR1 is MNHEY and CDR2 is SMNVEV (reference sequence).

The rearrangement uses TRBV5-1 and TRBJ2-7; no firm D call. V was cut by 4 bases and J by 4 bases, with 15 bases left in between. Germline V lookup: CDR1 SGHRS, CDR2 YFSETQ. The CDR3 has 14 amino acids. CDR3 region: CASSLVPVRYEQYF. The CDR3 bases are TGCGCCAGCAGCCTGGTGCCAGTGCGATACGAGCAGTACTTC.

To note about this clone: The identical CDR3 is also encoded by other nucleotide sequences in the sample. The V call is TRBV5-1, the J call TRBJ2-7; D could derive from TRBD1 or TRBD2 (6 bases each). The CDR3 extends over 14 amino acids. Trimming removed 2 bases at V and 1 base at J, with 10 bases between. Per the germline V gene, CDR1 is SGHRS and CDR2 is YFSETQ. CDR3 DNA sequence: TGCGCCAGCAGCTTAGGGGGGCCGTCCTACGAGCAGTACTTC. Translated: CASSLGGPSYEQYF.